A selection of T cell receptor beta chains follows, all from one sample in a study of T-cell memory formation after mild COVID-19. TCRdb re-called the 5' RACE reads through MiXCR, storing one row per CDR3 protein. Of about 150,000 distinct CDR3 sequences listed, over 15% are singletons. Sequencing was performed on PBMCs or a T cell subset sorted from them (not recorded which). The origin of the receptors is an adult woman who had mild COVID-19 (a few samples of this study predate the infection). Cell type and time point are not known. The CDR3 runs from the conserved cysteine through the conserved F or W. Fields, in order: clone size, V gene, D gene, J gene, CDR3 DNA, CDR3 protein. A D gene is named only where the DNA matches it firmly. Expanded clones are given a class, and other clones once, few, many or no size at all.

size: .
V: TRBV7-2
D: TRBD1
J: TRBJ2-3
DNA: TGTGCCAGCAGCCAACTGGGACAGGCGACAGATACGCAGTATTTT
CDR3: CASSQLGQATDTQYF

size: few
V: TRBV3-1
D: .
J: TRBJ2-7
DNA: TGTGCCAGCAGCCAAGCGGGTTACCCCTCCTACGAGCAGTACTTC
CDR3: CASSQAGYPSYEQYF

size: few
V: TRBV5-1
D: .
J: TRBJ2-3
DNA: TGCGCCAGCAGTAAGTCGAGATACACAGATACGCAGTATTTT
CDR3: CASSKSRYTDTQYF

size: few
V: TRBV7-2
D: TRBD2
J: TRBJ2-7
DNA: TGTGCCAGCAGGAGGACTAGCGGGAGCAAGTACTTC
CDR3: CASRRTSGSKYF

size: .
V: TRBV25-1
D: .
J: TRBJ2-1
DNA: TGTGCCAGCAACCGCCTATACGAGCAGTTCTTC
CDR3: CASNRLYEQFF

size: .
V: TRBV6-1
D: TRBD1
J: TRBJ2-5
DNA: TGTGCCAGCGGACAGGAGAAGAGAACCCAGTACTTC
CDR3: CASGQEKRTQYF

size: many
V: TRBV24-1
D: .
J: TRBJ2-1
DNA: TGTGCCACCAGTGATAGGGAGGGGGGCTCCTACAATGAGCAGTTCTTC
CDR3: CATSDREGGSYNEQFF

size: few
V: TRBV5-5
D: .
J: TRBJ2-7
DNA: TGTGCCAGCAGCTTTACAGACCGGAACGAGCAGTACTTC
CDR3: CASSFTDRNEQYF

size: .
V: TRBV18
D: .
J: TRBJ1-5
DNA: TGTGCCAGCTCACCCCTGGAAGGTAGCAATCAGCCCCAGCATTTT
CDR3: CASSPLEGSNQPQHF

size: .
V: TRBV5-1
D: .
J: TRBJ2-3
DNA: TGCGCCAGCAGCAAGGGTCCAGATACGCAGTATTTT
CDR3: CASSKGPDTQYF

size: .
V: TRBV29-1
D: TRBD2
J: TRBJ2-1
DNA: TGCAGCGTCCTTTCCGGGACTAGCGGGAGGGGTATGCGAGTAAATGAGCAGTTCTTC
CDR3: CSVLSGTSGRGMRVNEQFF

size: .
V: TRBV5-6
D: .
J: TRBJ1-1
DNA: TGTGCCAGCAGCTTGGCAACACGGGCAGGGCGAACTGAAGCTTTCTTT
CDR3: CASSLATRAGRTEAFF

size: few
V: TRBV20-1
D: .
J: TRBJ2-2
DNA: TGCAGTGCTCCCGCAAGAGGCGGGGAGCTGTTTTTT
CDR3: CSAPARGGELFF

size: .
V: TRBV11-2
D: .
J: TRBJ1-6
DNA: TGTGCCAGCAGCTTGAAGACAGCCGCATATAATTCACCCCTCCACTTT
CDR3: CASSLKTAAYNSPLHF

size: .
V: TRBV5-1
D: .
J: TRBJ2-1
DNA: TGCGCCAGCAGCTTGGATCCCCAAGGGGACAATGAGCAGTTCTTC
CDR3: CASSLDPQGDNEQFF

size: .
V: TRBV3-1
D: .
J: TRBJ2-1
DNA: TGTGCCAGCAGCCAAGGTCGCCGGGGCAATGAGCAGTTCTTC
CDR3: CASSQGRRGNEQFF

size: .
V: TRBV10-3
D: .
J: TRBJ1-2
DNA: TGTGCCATCAGTGAGTCTCTTTTGAGCCGGGGCTATGGCTACACCTTC
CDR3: CAISESLLSRGYGYTF

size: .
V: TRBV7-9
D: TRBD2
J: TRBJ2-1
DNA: TGTGCCAGCAGCCAACACGCCACTAGCGGGTTCGGCAATGAGCAGTTCTTC
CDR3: CASSQHATSGFGNEQFF

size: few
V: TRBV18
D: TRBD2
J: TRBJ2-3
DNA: TGTGCCAGCTCACCGCGGATAGCGGGGGGCCTTAGCACAGATACGCAGTATTTT
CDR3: CASSPRIAGGLSTDTQYF

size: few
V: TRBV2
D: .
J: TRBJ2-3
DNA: TGTGCCAGCGGACGCCGGGACATGCGCACAGATACGCAGTATTTT
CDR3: CASGRRDMRTDTQYF

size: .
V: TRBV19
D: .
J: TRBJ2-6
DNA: TGTGCCAGTAGTATTTGGGGGTCCGACTCTGGGGCCAACGTCCTGACTTTC
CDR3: CASSIWGSDSGANVLTF

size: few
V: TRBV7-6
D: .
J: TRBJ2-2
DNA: TGTGCCAGCAGCCCTTCACTCCTGAACACCGGGGAGCTGTTTTTT
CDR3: CASSPSLLNTGELFF

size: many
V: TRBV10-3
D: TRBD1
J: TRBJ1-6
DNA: TGTGCCACCGCTACAGGGGGTGATTCACCCCTCCACTTT
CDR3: CATATGGDSPLHF

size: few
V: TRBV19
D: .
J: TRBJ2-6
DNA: TGTGCCGGTCCCGGATCCATCTCTGGGGCCAACGTCCTGACTTTC
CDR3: CAGPGSISGANVLTF

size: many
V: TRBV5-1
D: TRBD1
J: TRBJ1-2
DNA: TGCGCCAGCAGCCCGGGACAGGGGCACCTGGACTATGGCTACACCTTC
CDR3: CASSPGQGHLDYGYTF

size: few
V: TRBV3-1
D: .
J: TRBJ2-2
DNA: TGTGCCAGCAGCCAAGAGACACTGGGGGAGCTGTTTTTT
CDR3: CASSQETLGELFF

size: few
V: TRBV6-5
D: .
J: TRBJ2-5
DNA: TGTGCCAGCAGTTACTCACCTTGGGAGACCCAGTACTTC
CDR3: CASSYSPWETQYF

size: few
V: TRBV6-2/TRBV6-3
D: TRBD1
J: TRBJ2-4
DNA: TGTGCCAGCAGGCCAGACAGGGGAGAGGCCAAAAACATTCAGTACTTC
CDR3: CASRPDRGEAKNIQYF

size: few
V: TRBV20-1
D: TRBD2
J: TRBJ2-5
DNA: TGCAGTGCTACCCCGGTAGCGGGGGGGCGAGAGACCCAGTACTTC
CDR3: CSATPVAGGRETQYF

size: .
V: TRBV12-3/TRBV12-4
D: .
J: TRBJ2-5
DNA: TGTGCCAGCAGTTTAGGGCTAAACAGGGTTCAAGAGACCCAGTACTTC
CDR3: CASSLGLNRVQETQYF

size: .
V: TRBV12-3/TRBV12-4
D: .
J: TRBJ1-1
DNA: TGTGCCAGCAGTTCGGAGGCCCAAGCTTTCTTT
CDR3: CASSSEAQAFF

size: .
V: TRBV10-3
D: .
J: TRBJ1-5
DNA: TGTGCCATCAGTGAGGGTCAGGGAGAGGGCAGCAATCAGCCCCAGCATTTT
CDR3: CAISEGQGEGSNQPQHF

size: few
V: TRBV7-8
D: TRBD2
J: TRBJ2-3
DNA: TGTGCCAGCAGGCCACTAGCGGGGTACGATACGCAGTATTTT
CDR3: CASRPLAGYDTQYF

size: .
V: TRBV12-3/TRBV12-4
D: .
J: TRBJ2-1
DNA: TGTGCCAGCAGTTTATGGCTATCAGAGCAGTTCTTC
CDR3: CASSLWLSEQFF

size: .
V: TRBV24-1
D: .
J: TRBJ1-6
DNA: TGTGCCACCAGTGGTGGGGGGCCTAGTTCACCCCTCCACTTT
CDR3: CATSGGGPSSPLHF

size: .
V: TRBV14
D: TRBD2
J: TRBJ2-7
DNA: TGTGCCAGCAGCCAGCGTCCCGGGGGGGAGCAGTACTTC
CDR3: CASSQRPGGEQYF

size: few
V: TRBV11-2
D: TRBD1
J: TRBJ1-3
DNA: TGTGCCAGCAGCTTAGTCCCCGGGACAGGGGCTGGAAACACCATATATTTT
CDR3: CASSLVPGTGAGNTIYF

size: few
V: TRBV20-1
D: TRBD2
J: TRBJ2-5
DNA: TGCAGTGCCCCTTCGACTAGCGGGTACCAAGAGACCCAGTACTTC
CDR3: CSAPSTSGYQETQYF

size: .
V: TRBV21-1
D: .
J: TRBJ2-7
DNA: TGTGCCAGCAGCACATTCGAAAGACAGGGGGATAACGAGCAGTACTTC
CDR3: CASSTFERQGDNEQYF

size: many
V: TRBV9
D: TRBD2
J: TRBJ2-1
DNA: TGTGCCAGCAGCGTTAGCGGGAGTCGCCACAATGAGCAGTTCTTC
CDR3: CASSVSGSRHNEQFF

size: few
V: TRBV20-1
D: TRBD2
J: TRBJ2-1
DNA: TGCAGTGCTGACGGACTAGTAGTCAATGAGCAGTTCTTC
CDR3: CSADGLVVNEQFF

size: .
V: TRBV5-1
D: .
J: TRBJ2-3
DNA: TGCGCCAGCAGCTTGGTGGCGGTCCCATTGGGAGATACGCAGTATTTT
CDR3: CASSLVAVPLGDTQYF

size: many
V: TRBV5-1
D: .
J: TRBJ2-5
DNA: TGCGCCAGCAGCTTGGGAGTCCAAGAGACCCAGTACTTC
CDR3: CASSLGVQETQYF

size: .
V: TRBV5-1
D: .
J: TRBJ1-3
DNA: TGCGCCAGCAGCTGGGTTCCGGGACGACGGACCTCTGGAAACACCATATATTTT
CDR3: CASSWVPGRRTSGNTIYF

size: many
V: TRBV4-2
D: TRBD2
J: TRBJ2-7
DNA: TGTGCCAGCAGCCTAGGGACTAGCGGGAACTACGAGCAGTACTTC
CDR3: CASSLGTSGNYEQYF

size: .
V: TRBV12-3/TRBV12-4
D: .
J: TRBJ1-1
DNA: TGTGCCAGCAGTACAGGGATTAGGAACACTGAAGCTTTCTTT
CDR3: CASSTGIRNTEAFF

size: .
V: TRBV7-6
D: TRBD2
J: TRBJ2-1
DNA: TGTGCCAGCAGCCCGCGGACTAGCGCATACAATGAGCAGTTCTTC
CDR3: CASSPRTSAYNEQFF

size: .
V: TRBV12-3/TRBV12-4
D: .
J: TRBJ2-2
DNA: TGTGCCAGCAGGGCAGGCGGGGAGCTGTTTTTT
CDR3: CASRAGGELFF

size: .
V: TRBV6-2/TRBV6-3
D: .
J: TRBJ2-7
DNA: TGTGCCAGCAGTTCCATAGTGGGTAGCTCCTACGAGCAGTACTTC
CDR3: CASSSIVGSSYEQYF

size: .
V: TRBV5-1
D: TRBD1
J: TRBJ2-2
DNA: TGCGCCAGCAGCTTATTTGGCAGGGGGGACAGGGGGCGCCAGGACACCGGGGAGCTGTTTTTT
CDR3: CASSLFGRGDRGRQDTGELFF

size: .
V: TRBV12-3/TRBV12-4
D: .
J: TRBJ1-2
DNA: TGTGCCAGCAAGGGGACCGGGGGGGCCGCAGATGGCTACACCTTC
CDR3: CASKGTGGAADGYTF

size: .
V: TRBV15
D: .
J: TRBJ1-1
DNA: TGTGCCACCAGCAGGTGGGTAGGTTATGAAGCTTTCTTT
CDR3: CATSRWVGYEAFF